One and the same sample provided the 30 T cell receptor beta chains below, sequenced in a study of T cell changes during pregnancy in multiple sclerosis. The table came from immunoSEQ multiplex PCR; TCRdb's copy has only in-frame clones and leaves some out. Among about 80,000 clones listed, about 91% were seen once. Here the sequenced sample was peripheral blood, taken before pregnancy. The receptors were sampled from a female donor with multiple sclerosis, enrolled in a pregnancy study.

The chain couples TRBV5-1 to TRBJ2-1, with 11 positions matching TRBD2. Germline V gives CDR1 SGHRS, CDR2 YFSETQ. The CDR3 sequence is 14 residues long. V shed 4 bases, J shed 8 bases, and the junction held 5 bases outside the gene matches. The CDR3 loop is CASSPRTSGYEQFF. CDR3 sequence (DNA): TGCGCCAGCAGCCCCCGGACTAGCGGGTATGAGCAGTTCTTC.

This chain uses TRBV5-1 with TRBJ2-7; D is possibly TRBD2 (6 bases). CDR1 is SGHRS, CDR2 YFSETQ, per germline. The ends were cut back, 3 bases at V and 3 bases at J, with 7 bases in the middle. This CDR3 is built from 12 residues. The chain's CDR3 is CASSSGDYEQYF. The CDR3 region has the DNA TGCGCCAGCAGCTCGGGGGACTACGAGCAGTACTTC.

This clone was detected once. The chain couples TRBV9 to TRBJ2-7; perhaps TRBD2 as D (5 bases). The CDR3 extends over 14 amino acids. Germline V lookup: CDR1 SGDLS, CDR2 YYNGEE. V shed 0 bases and J shed 4 bases, with 11 bases lying between them. The CDR3 DNA reads TGTGCCAGCAGCGTAGGTAGCGAACCTTACGAGCAGTACTTC. It codes for CASSVGSEPYEQYF.

CDR3 nucleotides: TGTGCCAGCAGCTCGGGACAGGGAGGAGGAGAGCAGTACTTC. It encodes CASSSGQGGGEQYF. The rearrangement links TRBV7-9 to TRBJ2-7; 9 bases are a match to TRBD1. The germline V gene has CDR1 SEHNR and CDR2 FQNEAQ (reference sequence). The CDR3 totals 14 residues. Trimming at V came to 4 bases and at J to 7 bases, leaving 8 bases not matched to a gene.

The V gene is TRBV14, the J gene TRBJ2-7; 7 positions agree with TRBD1. V was clipped by 5 bases and J by 3 bases; unmatched bases: 10. Germline V gene sequence: CDR1 SGHDN, CDR2 FVKESK. The CDR3 is made up of 15 amino acids. CDR3 residues: CASSYRQGAYYEQYF. DNA for the CDR3: TGTGCCAGCAGCTACCGACAGGGCGCCTACTACGAGCAGTACTTC. Based on the CDR3 plus reference TRBV14 and TRBJ2-7, the full variable domain is EAGVTQFPSHSVIEKGQTVTLRCDPISGHDNLYWYRRVMGKEIKFLLHFVKESKQDESGMPNNRFLAERTGGTYSTLKVQPAELEDSGVYFCASSYRQGAYYEQYFGPGTRLTVT.

V is TRBV15 and J is TRBJ2-7; D is possibly TRBD1 (5 bases). Trimming shortened V by 0 bases and J by 3 bases, and 9 bases separated the two germline ends. The CDR3 runs 14 residues. Germline CDR1 is LNHNV and CDR2 is YYDKDF (reference sequence). CDR3 amino acids: CATSRDRVDYEQYF. CDR3 DNA sequence: TGTGCCACCAGCAGAGACAGGGTGGACTACGAGCAGTACTTC.

V is TRBV7-3 and J is TRBJ2-3, with 11 bases matching TRBD2. This CDR3 is 15 amino acids long. V was pared by 5 bases and J by 2 bases, with 3 bases of the junction left unmatched. Germline CDR1 SGHTA, CDR2 FQGTGA. DNA of the CDR3: TGTGCCAGCAGCGGGACTAGCGGTATCACAGATACGCAGTATTTT. Its translation: CASSGTSGITDTQYF.

Points on this clone: Other DNA sequences within the sample encode an identical CDR3. The chain joins TRBV7-9 to TRBJ2-5, with a weak D call TRBD1 (7 bases). V was cut by 1 base and J by 5 bases, with 11 bases left in between. The CDR3 spans 14 residues. Looked up from germline, CDR1 is SEHNR and CDR2 is FQNEAQ (reference sequence). The CDR3 reads CASSLVSGGETQYF. The CDR3 bases are TGTGCCAGCAGCTTAGTTTCAGGGGGGGAGACCCAGTACTTC.

This chain connects TRBV7-9 to TRBJ2-7, with 10 bases matching TRBD2. V dropped 6 bases and J dropped 3; count of bases not matched to a gene: 8. This CDR3 contains 15 residues. Germline V gene lookup returns CDR1 SEHNR and CDR2 FQNEAQ (reference sequence). CDR3 DNA sequence: TGTGCCAGCAGTCGAGCTAGCGGGAGTATCTACGAGCAGTACTTC. Amino acid sequence: CASSRASGSIYEQYF.

The V and J genes are TRBV30 and TRBJ1-3, with 12 positions matching TRBD1. V was pared by 2 bases and J by 2 bases, with 7 bases of the junction left unmatched. The CDR3 is 17 amino acids. CDR1 GTSNPN and CDR2 SVGIG come from the germline V gene (reference sequence). The CDR3 reads CAWSSTGTGGPGNTIYF. The DNA of the CDR3 is TGTGCCTGGAGTAGTACCGGGACAGGGGGCCCTGGAAACACCATATATTTT.

This clone appeared a single time. The chain has TRBV4-1 and TRBJ1-3; 10 bases match TRBD1. V dropped 4 bases and J dropped 0; count of bases not matched to a gene: 6. The CDR3 has 17 amino acids. Germline V gives CDR1 MGHRA, CDR2 YSYEKL. The CDR3 DNA follows: TGCGCCAGCAGCCGAGGACAGGGGGGATACTCTGGAAACACCATATATTTT. Protein product: CASSRGQGGYSGNTIYF.

The rearrangement joins TRBV4-2 to TRBJ1-1; 9 bases agree with TRBD1. Trimming removed 1 base from V and 8 bases from J; junction bases left unmatched: 8. The CDR3 is made up of 15 amino acids. Germline values: CDR1 LGHNA, CDR2 YNFKEQ. DNA for the CDR3: TGTGCCAGCAGCCAAGGGCGCCTGGGGACAGGGGAAGCTTTCTTT. It yields the protein CASSQGRLGTGEAFF.

The chain has TRBV9 and TRBJ2-1, with 9 bases aligning to TRBD1. V lost 3 bases, J lost 5 bases, and 6 bases stayed unmatched. Per the germline V gene, CDR1 is SGDLS and CDR2 is YYNGEE. This CDR3 has 15 residues. The CDR3 reads CASSGGTGINNEQFF. CDR3 DNA sequence: TGTGCCAGCAGCGGGGGGACAGGGATCAACAATGAGCAGTTCTTC.

The rearrangement joins TRBV28 to TRBJ2-7; D call uncertain. Per the germline V gene, CDR1 is MDHEN and CDR2 is SYDVKM. Trimming took 8 bases from V and 3 from J, leaving 8 bases between them. The length of the CDR3 is 11 residues. The CDR3 spells CASARFYEQYF. The CDR3 DNA is TGTGCCAGCGCTAGGTTCTACGAGCAGTACTTC.

The chain couples TRBV15 to TRBJ2-7; D is possibly TRBD2 (6 bases). The ends were cut back, 1 base at V and 6 bases at J, with 16 bases in the middle. The germline gives CDR1 LNHNV, CDR2 YYDKDF (reference sequence). This CDR3 has 15 residues. CDR3 sequence (DNA): TGTGCCACCAGCAGAGGGGGGGAATTGTACTCCGAGCAGTACTTC. Translation gives CATSRGGELYSEQYF.

The rearrangement joins TRBV27 to TRBJ2-1, with D perhaps matching TRBD2 (5 bases). CDR1 and CDR2 (germline): MNHEY, SMNVEV (reference sequence). CDR3 length equals 15 residues. The V end was cut by 5 bases, the J end by 0 bases, with 11 bases between. The CDR3 bases are TGTGCCAGCAGTCCCAGCGGTAGCTCCTACAATGAGCAGTTCTTC. It codes for CASSPSGSSYNEQFF.

This clone came up once. The chain couples TRBV7-9 to TRBJ1-4, with D possibly TRBD1 on 5 matching bases. V was shortened by 2 bases and J by 4 bases, with 11 bases between the two germline ends. CDR1 and CDR2 from the germline V gene are SEHNR and FQNEAQ (reference sequence). This CDR3 comprises 15 residues. CDR3 loop: CASSLRADSNEKLFF. The CDR3 nucleotides read TGTGCCAGCAGCTTACGGGCCGACAGTAATGAAAAACTGTTTTTT.

This clone was seen just once. A read error may produce the germline difference seen at one junction end. The rearrangement uses TRBV7-7 and TRBJ2-5, with 8 bases that match TRBD1. CDR3 length: 14 residues. Germline CDR1 SSHAT, CDR2 FNYEAQ (reference sequence). In DNA form, the CDR3 reads TGTGCTAGCAGTCAAACGACAGGGGACGAGACCCAGTACTTC. This translates into CASSQTTGDETQYF.

The chain is built from TRBV5-4 and TRBJ2-7, with D uncertain. This CDR3 contains 14 residues. In germline, CDR1 is SGHNT, CDR2 YYREEE (reference sequence). Deletions cut 4 bases from V and 1 base from J, with 12 bases between. The DNA for the CDR3 is TGTGCCAGCAGCACCTGGGCTGGTTCCTACGAGCAGTACTTC. Its translation is CASSTWAGSYEQYF.

The gene calls are TRBV15 and TRBJ2-1; TRBD2 matches 7 bases. The germline V gene has CDR1 LNHNV and CDR2 YYDKDF (reference sequence). The CDR3 sequence is 14 residues long. V gave up 1 base and J gave up 5 bases; unmatched junction bases: 2. Written as DNA, the CDR3 is TGTGCCACCAGCAGAGCCGGGACTAACAATGAGCAGTTCTTC. It codes for CATSRAGTNNEQFF.

The chain uses TRBV28 and TRBJ2-1, with 7 bases identical to TRBD2. The CDR3 consists of 15 residues. V shed 4 bases and J 6 bases; nucleotides not matched to a gene: 9. Germline V CDR1 and CDR2: MDHEN, SYDVKM. CDR3 DNA: TGTGCCAGCAGTTCCCGGACTAGGTCGATCAATGAGCAGTTCTTC. Its protein product is CASSSRTRSINEQFF.

This chain joins TRBV14 and TRBJ2-1; 8 bases map to TRBD2. The J segment lost 8 bases and the V segment lost 2 bases, leaving 23 bases of the junction unmatched. Germline V gene data show CDR1 as SGHDN and CDR2 as FVKESK. This CDR3 region has 20 residues. Written as DNA, the CDR3 is TGTGCCAGCAGCCAAACCTGGGCGGTCTGGGCAGCGGGAGTACGATATGAGCAGTTCTTC. Translation: CASSQTWAVWAAGVRYEQFF. The full variable domain, completed using reference TRBV14 and TRBJ2-1, is EAGVTQFPSHSVIEKGQTVTLRCDPISGHDNLYWYRRVMGKEIKFLLHFVKESKQDESGMPNNRFLAERTGGTYSTLKVQPAELEDSGVYFCASSQTWAVWAAGVRYEQFFGPGTRLTVL.

The chain uses TRBV6-1 and TRBJ2-7; TRBD1 matches at 9 bases. The CDR3 contains 15 residues. Germline-derived CDR1 and CDR2 are MNHNS and SASEGT. The J segment lost 3 bases and the V segment lost 4 bases, leaving 7 bases of the junction unmatched. For the CDR3, the DNA is TGTGCCAGCAGTGCCTCCGGGACAGGGATCTACGAGCAGTACTTC. It yields the protein CASSASGTGIYEQYF.

On this clone itself: One junction end disagrees with the germline gene, perhaps due to a read error. This rearrangement joins TRBV28 to TRBJ2-4, with D possibly matching TRBD2 (6 bases). Germline V gene data show CDR1 as MDHEN and CDR2 as SYDVKM. The CDR3 length is 15 residues. In DNA form, the CDR3 reads TGTGCCAGCAGTTTATGGCGGGACGATTTTGGGGGTCTGCACTTC. It is translated as CASSLWRDDFGGLHF.

This rearrangement joins TRBV7-2 to TRBJ2-3, with 7 bases matching TRBD2. Germline V lookup: CDR1 SGHTA, CDR2 FQGNSA. With 6 bases clipped from V and 4 bases from J, the junction kept 7 bases outside the gene matches. This CDR3 spans 14 amino acids. The CDR3 DNA is TGTGCCAGCAGAAGGGGCGGGAGCGCAGATACGCAGTATTTT. It codes for CASRRGGSADTQYF.

This chain joins TRBV7-2 and TRBJ2-7; a weak D match, TRBD1 (5 bases). The CDR3 runs to 14 residues. Germline-derived CDR1 and CDR2 are SGHTA and FQGNSA. V dropped 6 bases and J dropped 5 bases, with 17 bases sitting between them. CDR3 nucleotides: TGTGCCAGCAGTCCACGGGCCTGGGGCCACGAGCAGTACTTC. Translation gives CASSPRAWGHEQYF. The whole variable domain, remainder taken from reference TRBV7-2 and TRBJ2-7, is GAGVSQSPSNKVTEKGKDVELRCDPISGHTALYWYRQSLGQGLEFLIYFQGNSAPDKSGLPSDRFSAERTGGSVSTLTIQRTQQEDSAVYLCASSPRAWGHEQYFGPGTRLTVT.

This chain uses TRBV18 with TRBJ2-2; the D gene is possibly TRBD1 (7 bases). Trimming shortened V by 8 bases and J by 4 bases, and 17 bases separated the two germline ends. The CDR3 runs to 15 residues. Germline lookup yields CDR1 KGHSH and CDR2 LQKENI. The CDR3 DNA reads TGTGCCAGCGCGGGACAGCCGACGAGCACCGGGGAGCTGTTTTTT. Residues: CASAGQPTSTGELFF.

V gene TRBV15 combines with J gene TRBJ1-3, with a weak D call TRBD1 (6 bases). CDR3 size: 14 residues. Trimming removed 5 bases at V and 4 bases at J, with 12 bases between. Germline-derived CDR1 and CDR2 are LNHNV and YYDKDF (reference sequence). The CDR3 reads CATSGDNSGNTIYF. CDR3 bases: TGTGCCACCAGCGGGGACAATTCCGGAAACACCATATATTTT.

DNA of the CDR3: TGCGCCAGCGGATTAGGGGGCAACGAGCAGTACTTC. Amino acids: CASGLGGNEQYF. The chain carries TRBV5-1 and TRBJ2-7; 7 nucleotides align to TRBD1. The V segment lost 7 bases and the J segment 5 bases; nucleotides outside the gene matches: 6. Germline V CDR1 and CDR2: SGHRS, YFSETQ. CDR3 length: 12 residues.

V usage is TRBV25-1 and J usage is TRBJ2-7, with unresolved D. The CDR3 runs 13 residues. V lost 9 bases to trimming and J lost 1 base, with 13 bases between them. In germline, CDR1 is MGHDK, CDR2 SYGVNS. The CDR3 nucleotides are TGTGCCAGTACTAAGACCGGTTCCTACGAGCAGTACTTC. Encoded protein: CASTKTGSYEQYF.